The next 15 T cell receptor beta chains were all read from a single sample in a study of blood T cells in healthy people across ages. A J-beta primer mix and a sample-barcoded 5' primer were used in a second PCR of roughly 6 to 11 cycles. A single record per CDR3 protein comes from TCRdb applying MiXCR to the 5' RACE reads. The data contain more than 650,000 distinct CDR3 sequences, about a fifth of them singletons. Sequencing was carried out using blood. The receptor source for this set is a man between 65 and 85 years old in good health.

This clonotype was detected a few times. The chain joins TRBV2 to TRBJ2-3, with D possibly TRBD2 on 6 matching bases. The CDR3 runs to 15 residues. Germline loops: CDR1 SNHLY, CDR2 FYNNEI. Between the trimmed V and J ends, which lost 4 bases and 6 bases, there was a span of 17 bases. CDR3 sequence reads: CASSVGTPLWDTQYF. For the CDR3, the DNA is TGTGCCAGCAGTGTCGGGACTCCGCTTTGGGATACGCAGTATTTT.

A few counts support this clonotype. V gene TRBV7-6 combines with J gene TRBJ1-3; 7 positions agree with TRBD1. CDR3 length: 16 residues. V was pared by 5 bases and J by 3 bases, with 10 bases of the junction left unmatched. The germline CDR1 and CDR2 sequences are SGHVS and FNYEAQ. The chain's CDR3 is CASSLSTGRHGNTIYF. The CDR3 bases are TGTGCCAGCAGCCTCTCGACAGGGAGGCATGGAAACACCATATATTTT. The full variable domain, rest sourced from reference TRBV7-6 and TRBJ1-3, is GAGVSQSPRYKVTKRGQDVALRCDPISGHVSLYWYRQALGQGPEFLTYFNYEAQQDKSGLPNDRFSAERPEGSISTLTIQRTEQRDSAMYRCASSLSTGRHGNTIYFGEGSWLTVV.

This clonotype was seen only a few times. The gene calls are TRBV20-1 and TRBJ2-7, with 11 bases aligning to TRBD1. Germline values: CDR1 DFQATT, CDR2 SNEGSKA (reference sequence). This CDR3 comprises 13 residues. The J segment lost 4 bases and the V segment lost 6 bases, leaving 5 bases of the junction unmatched. As DNA, the CDR3 is TGCAGTGCCCCTGGGACAGGGGGTTACGAGCAGTACTTC. Residues: CSAPGTGGYEQYF.

This rearrangement joins TRBV20-1 to TRBJ1-5; a possible D gene is TRBD1 (6 bases). The V end was cut by 5 bases, the J end by 2 bases, with 22 bases between. Germline loops: CDR1 DFQATT, CDR2 SNEGSKA (reference sequence). This CDR3 is 17 amino acids long. CDR3 protein: CSARDRMGWNRNQPQHF. The CDR3 nucleotides are TGCAGTGCTCGCGACAGGATGGGCTGGAATCGCAATCAGCCCCAGCATTTT.

This clonotype was seen more than once but under ten times. The germline gene is not matched at one end of the junction; a read error may be the cause. This chain joins TRBV6-6 and TRBJ1-1, with D tentatively TRBD1 (6 bases). CDR3 length: 13 residues. Germline CDR1 and CDR2: MNHNY and SVGAGI (reference sequence). In DNA, the CDR3 is TGCGCCAGCAGGTCAGGGGAGGCCACTGAAGCTTTCTTT. Amino acids: CASRSGEATEAFF.

This clonotype was seen many times. V and J are TRBV15 and TRBJ1-5; the D is unclear. This CDR3 is 15 amino acids long. In germline, CDR1 is LNHNV, CDR2 YYDKDF (reference sequence). V was shortened by 3 bases and J by 3 bases, with 12 bases between the two germline ends. This CDR3 reads CATSREQILNQPQHF. The CDR3 DNA reads as TGTGCCACCAGCAGGGAACAGATCCTCAATCAGCCCCAGCATTTT. Full variable domain (rest looked up from reference TRBV15 and TRBJ1-5): DAMVIQNPRYQVTQFGKPVTLSCSQTLNHNVMYWYQQKSSQAPKLLFHYYDKDFNNEADTPDNFQSRRPNTSFCFLDIRSPGLGDTAMYLCATSREQILNQPQHFGDGTRLSIL.

The V gene is TRBV12-3 or TRBV12-4, the J gene TRBJ1-3, with unresolved D. V lost 2 bases, J lost 11 bases, and 7 bases lay in between. The CDR3 covers 11 residues. The CDR3 here is CASSLRTAIYF. CDR3 DNA sequence: TGTGCCAGCAGTTTAAGGACTGCCATATATTTT.

This clonotype was counted only a few times. This chain links TRBV27 with TRBJ2-7; D is possibly TRBD1 (6 bases). Trimming stripped 2 bases from V and 4 bases from J, with 12 bases between. The germline gives CDR1 MNHEY, CDR2 SMNVEV (reference sequence). CDR3 length: 14 amino acids. The CDR3 region is CASSLGVRGYEQYV. The CDR3 bases are TGTGCCAGCAGTTTAGGAGTCAGGGGATACGAGCAGTACGTC.

This clonotype turned up a few times. CDR3 sequence reads: CASTRTGGSYEQYF. For the CDR3, the DNA is TGTGCTAGCACCCGGACAGGGGGCTCCTACGAGCAGTACTTC. The J gene is TRBJ2-7, the V gene TRBV21-1; TRBD1 is the table's D call, not checked against the DNA. TRBV21-1 is recorded as a pseudogene. This CDR3 contains 14 residues.

The chain carries TRBV10-3 and TRBJ2-1, with 11 bases fitting TRBD2. The CDR3 spans 16 residues. Germline V gene data show CDR1 as ENHRY and CDR2 as SYGVKD. Trimming removed 3 bases from V and 4 bases from J; junction bases left unmatched: 5. The CDR3 nucleotides read TGTGCCATCAGTGATACTAGCGGGGGACCTTACAATGAGCAGTTCTTC. Amino acids: CAISDTSGGPYNEQFF.

This clonotype came up a few times. The genes are TRBV20-1 and TRBJ2-5, with 8 bases identical to TRBD2. J lost 9 bases, V lost 4 bases, and 13 bases had no gene match. The CDR3 covers 14 residues. Germline lookup yields CDR1 DFQATT and CDR2 SNEGSKA (reference sequence). This chain's CDR3 is CSATKAGDYEAQYF. In nucleotides, the CDR3 is TGCAGTGCTACCAAAGCGGGAGATTATGAGGCCCAGTACTTC.

This clonotype was counted ten times or more. The chain carries TRBV24-1 and TRBJ1-2; the D gene is possibly TRBD1 (6 bases). The CDR3 is 13 residues long. Germline values: CDR1 KGHDR, CDR2 SFDVKD. V shed 7 bases and J shed 4 bases, with 12 bases lying between them. CDR3 sequence (DNA): TGTGCCACCAGAGGACAGAGCTCCTATGGCTACACCTTC. Protein product: CATRGQSSYGYTF.

The V gene is TRBV7-9, the J gene TRBJ1-1; the D is unclear. V shed 5 bases and J shed 3 bases, with 16 bases lying between them. From germline, CDR1 is SEHNR and CDR2 FQNEAQ (reference sequence). The CDR3 has 15 amino acids. Here the CDR3 DNA reads TGTGCCAGCAGCCCCCAGGCCACGATGGACACTGAAGCTTTCTTT. This translates into CASSPQATMDTEAFF.

The V call is TRBV2, the J call TRBJ2-5, with D maybe TRBD2 (6 bases). TRBJ2-1 explains the end of the DNA better; the J call may be wrong. In germline, CDR1 is SNHLY, CDR2 FYNNEI. The CDR3 consists of 14 residues. The chain's CDR3 is CASSEQGGSNEQFF. In DNA form, the CDR3 reads TGTGCCAGCAGTGAACAGGGAGGTTCCAATGAGCAGTTCTTC.

In this sample, this clonotype turned up a few times. The J gene is TRBJ2-5, the V gene TRBV5-1; a possible D gene is TRBD1 (6 bases). The DNA end lines up better with TRBJ2-1; the J call may be wrong. This CDR3 has 13 amino acids. Germline V lookup: CDR1 SGHRS, CDR2 YFSETQ. CDR3 nucleotide sequence: TGCGCCAGCAGCACCGGACAGCAGAATGAGCAGTTCTTC. Translated: CASSTGQQNEQFF.